These 31 T cell receptor beta chains were all obtained from the same sample, sequenced in a study of cytomegalovirus exposure and HLA in healthy donors. Using immunoSEQ multiplex PCR, the repertoire was profiled, and TCRdb retains in-frame clones only, with some absent. In the table there are around 150,000 clones, roughly nine tenths of which are singletons. The sample consisted of PBMCs. The source is a woman in her twenties or thirties in good health and CMV-seronegative.

The genes are TRBV5-1 and TRBJ2-1; 11 nucleotides line up with TRBD2. With V trimmed by 1 base and J by 1 base, 1 base remained unmatched. The germline CDR1 and CDR2 sequences are SGHRS and YFSETQ. The CDR3 is 16 residues long. The DNA for the CDR3 is TGCGCCAGCAGCTTGTCTAGCGGGGGGTCCTACAATGAGCAGTTCTTC. This sequence encodes CASSLSSGGSYNEQFF.

The rearrangement joins TRBV19 to TRBJ1-4, with D unclear. This CDR3 spans 13 amino acids. Germline-derived CDR1 and CDR2 are LNHDA and SQIVND (reference sequence). V dropped 3 bases and J dropped 8 bases, with 10 bases sitting between them. DNA for the CDR3: TGTGCCAGTAGTATCCGAAATAGGGAAAAACTGTTTTTT. This codes for CASSIRNREKLFF.

In its sample, this clone was seen once. V usage is TRBV7-9 and J usage is TRBJ1-5, with a possible D match to TRBD1 (6 bases). CDR3 length equals 16 residues. Germline CDR1 and CDR2: SEHNR and FQNEAQ (reference sequence). V was clipped by 6 bases and J by 4 bases, with 19 bases between them. The DNA for the CDR3 is TGTGCCAGCAGTCGGGCGAGCAGGGGTACTAATCAGCCCCAGCATTTT. It specifies CASSRASRGTNQPQHF.

V and J are TRBV30 and TRBJ2-5, with D possibly being TRBD2 (5 bases). This CDR3 comprises 12 residues. Germline CDR1 and CDR2: GTSNPN and SVGIG (reference sequence). V was cut by 6 bases and J by 2 bases, with 10 bases left in between. The CDR3 coding sequence is TGTGCCTGCGACCGGGATCAAGAGACCCAGTACTTC. Its translation is CACDRDQETQYF.

The rearrangement uses TRBV15 and TRBJ1-5; a possible D gene is TRBD1 (5 bases). Per germline, CDR1 LNHNV and CDR2 YYDKDF (reference sequence). V lost 3 bases, J lost 4 bases, and 16 bases lay in between. CDR3 size: 16 residues. CDR3 loop: CATSRGLDSQNQPQHF. CDR3 bases: TGTGCCACCAGCAGGGGATTAGACAGCCAGAATCAGCCCCAGCATTTT.

The chain employs TRBV13 and TRBJ2-2; TRBD1 is a possible D gene (7 bases). Trimming pared 7 bases from V and 4 bases from J, leaving 13 bases between. The CDR3 runs 14 residues. The germline V gene encodes CDR1 PRHDT and CDR2 FYEKMQ (reference sequence). DNA of the CDR3: TGTGCCAGCACTACCCAGGGGGGCACCGGGGAGCTGTTTTTT. It yields the protein CASTTQGGTGELFF.

The chain couples TRBV2 to TRBJ2-1, with D possibly being TRBD2 (6 bases). This CDR3 has 15 residues. CDR1 is SNHLY, CDR2 FYNNEI, per germline. V dropped 8 bases and J dropped 9 bases, with 23 bases sitting between them. DNA for the CDR3: TGTGCCAGCGCCGGGACGTCAGGAGGGGAGAGTGAGCAGTTCTTC. Translation gives CASAGTSGGESEQFF. Supplemented by reference TRBV2 and TRBJ2-1, the full variable domain reads EPEVTQTPSHQVTQMGQEVILRCVPISNHLYFYWYRQILGQKVEFLVSFYNNEISEKSEIFDDQFSVERPDGSNFTLKIRSTKLEDSAMYFCASAGTSGGESEQFFGPGTRLTVL.

The rearrangement joins TRBV5-1 to TRBJ1-2; 9 bases line up with TRBD1. The CDR3 is made up of 14 amino acids. With 3 bases clipped from V and 4 bases from J, the junction kept 4 bases outside the gene matches. Germline CDR1 reads SGHRS; CDR2 reads YFSETQ. Here the CDR3 DNA reads TGCGCCAGCAGCTCCCTGACAGGGGGCTATGGCTACACCTTC. It encodes CASSSLTGGYGYTF.

The chain employs TRBV30 and TRBJ2-3; D gene ambiguous. The germline gives CDR1 GTSNPN, CDR2 SVGIG (reference sequence). The CDR3 is 14 amino acids. Trimming took off 0 bases at V and 2 bases at J, with 9 bases between the two ends. CDR3 loop: CAWSVPRNTDTQYF. The DNA of the CDR3 is TGTGCCTGGAGTGTACCGCGGAACACAGATACGCAGTATTTT.

This chain uses TRBV18 with TRBJ1-2; D remains ambiguous. V dropped 3 bases and J dropped 3 bases, with 8 bases sitting between them. Germline CDR1 is KGHSH and CDR2 is LQKENI. The CDR3 runs 13 residues. CDR3 residues: CASSPSEDYGYTF. In nucleotides, the CDR3 is TGTGCCAGCTCACCTTCAGAAGACTATGGCTACACCTTC.

The chain links TRBV28 to TRBJ2-5; 11 bases line up with TRBD2. The CDR3 consists of 17 residues. CDR1 is MDHEN and CDR2 is SYDVKM in the germline V gene. V was clipped by 4 bases and J by 0 bases; unmatched bases: 7. CDR3 bases: TGTGCCAGCAGTTCCATACGACTAGCGGGGTACCAAGAGACCCAGTACTTC. Translated: CASSSIRLAGYQETQYF.

This chain links TRBV7-2 with TRBJ1-5, with D hard to call. This CDR3 has 15 residues. Germline V gene sequence: CDR1 SGHTA, CDR2 FQGNSA. Deletions cut 4 bases from V and 0 bases from J, with 10 bases between. CDR3: CASSSRVGSNQPQHF. DNA of the CDR3: TGTGCCAGCAGCTCCCGGGTCGGTAGCAATCAGCCCCAGCATTTT.

This sequence joins TRBV6-1 and TRBJ2-1; TRBD1 is a possible D gene (6 bases). Germline loops: CDR1 MNHNS, CDR2 SASEGT. The V end was cut by 4 bases, the J end by 1 base, with 14 bases between. This CDR3 is 16 amino acids long. DNA for the CDR3: TGTGCCAGCAGTGCAGGACAGCTGATTTCCTACAATGAGCAGTTCTTC. This translates into CASSAGQLISYNEQFF.

This clone was seen at least ten times. V is TRBV11-2 and J is TRBJ2-7, with a tentative D call TRBD2 (6 bases). From germline, CDR1 is SGHAT and CDR2 FQNNGV. The CDR3 length is 12 residues. With 7 bases removed from V and 6 bases from J, the gap between germline ends came to 13 bases. CDR3 in amino acids: CASTRLVSEQYF. The CDR3 coding sequence is TGTGCCAGCACCAGACTAGTATCCGAGCAGTACTTC.

The rearrangement uses TRBV28 and TRBJ2-1; D is perhaps TRBD2 (5 bases). The ends were cut back, 4 bases at V and 3 bases at J, with 16 bases in the middle. Looked up from germline, CDR1 is MDHEN and CDR2 is SYDVKM. The CDR3 runs to 16 residues. CDR3 region: CASSSILVSIYNEQFF. The CDR3 DNA follows: TGTGCCAGCAGTTCGATACTAGTCTCGATCTACAATGAGCAGTTCTTC.

This chain links TRBV19 with TRBJ1-1; D gene uncertain. With 0 bases removed from V and 9 bases from J, the gap between germline ends came to 11 bases. The CDR3 has 13 amino acids. Germline V gene sequence: CDR1 LNHDA, CDR2 SQIVND (reference sequence). CDR3 bases: TGTGCCAGTAGTATAGATTTACAGAAAAAAGCTTTCTTT. Amino acid sequence: CASSIDLQKKAFF.

This clone has at least ten counts. In DNA form, the CDR3 reads TGCGCCAGCAGCCAAGAGAGGACAGCTATCGGTGGCTACACCTTC. Translating gives CASSQERTAIGGYTF. The rearrangement joins TRBV4-3 to TRBJ1-2; D might be TRBD1 (6 bases). Germline V gene sequence: CDR1 LGHNA, CDR2 YSLEER. Trimming cost V 0 bases and J 7 bases, with 15 bases left between them. The CDR3 extends over 15 amino acids.

The chain joins TRBV11-3 to TRBJ2-3; D is unresolved. Trimming removed 1 base from V and 4 bases from J, with 3 bases in between. This CDR3 is 12 amino acids long. Per the germline V gene, CDR1 is SGHNT and CDR2 is YENEEA. The CDR3 loop reads CASSLVSDTQYF. DNA for the CDR3: TGTGCCAGCAGCTTAGTCTCAGATACGCAGTATTTT.

This rearrangement joins TRBV27 to TRBJ2-5; no clear D. The CDR3 contains 17 residues. The ends were cut back, 6 bases at V and 2 bases at J, with 22 bases in the middle. Germline V gene sequence: CDR1 MNHEY, CDR2 SMNVEV (reference sequence). CDR3 bases: TGTGCCAGCAGCCTTAACCCGGGCCCGACGTTTCAAGAGACCCAGTACTTC. Residues: CASSLNPGPTFQETQYF.

This chain uses TRBV11-2 with TRBJ1-5; no definite D call. Trimming removed 4 bases at V and 0 bases at J, with 10 bases between. There are 15 residues in the CDR3. Germline lookup yields CDR1 SGHAT and CDR2 FQNNGV. The CDR3: CASSSQSGSNQPQHF. CDR3 bases: TGTGCCAGCAGCTCGCAGAGTGGTAGCAATCAGCCCCAGCATTTT. Drawing the rest from reference TRBV11-2 and TRBJ1-5, the complete variable domain is EAGVAQSPRYKIIEKRQSVAFWCNPISGHATLYWYQQILGQGPKLLIQFQNNGVVDDSQLPKDRFSAERLKGVDSTLKIQPAKLEDSAVYLCASSSQSGSNQPQHFGDGTRLSIL.

V is TRBV25-1 and J is TRBJ2-5; D may be TRBD2 (5 bases). This CDR3 comprises 14 residues. The germline V gene encodes CDR1 MGHDK and CDR2 SYGVNS. V dropped 2 bases and J dropped 5 bases, with 12 bases sitting between them. The CDR3 reads CASSEPEVGETQYF. The CDR3 bases are TGTGCCAGCAGTGAACCGGAGGTGGGGGAGACCCAGTACTTC.

The V call is TRBV11-2, the J call TRBJ2-7; no clear D gene. CDR1 is SGHAT, CDR2 FQNNGV, per germline. V lost 3 bases and J 0 bases, leaving 9 bases between the germline ends. The CDR3 totals 14 residues. The CDR3 sequence: CASSFDEISYEQYF. Written as DNA, the CDR3 is TGTGCCAGCAGCTTTGATGAGATCTCCTACGAGCAGTACTTC.

This chain connects TRBV4-3 to TRBJ2-2; no reliable D call. The CDR3 is 15 residues long. V lost 0 bases, J lost 3 bases, and 8 bases lay in between. The germline CDR1 and CDR2 sequences are LGHNA and YSLEER. The CDR3 spells CASSQDWLDTGELFF. CDR3 nucleotide sequence: TGCGCCAGCAGCCAAGATTGGCTGGACACCGGGGAGCTGTTTTTT.

The chain links TRBV5-4 to TRBJ2-5, with D perhaps given as TRBD1 or TRBD2 (5 bases each). Trimming cost V 0 bases and J 2 bases, with 11 bases left between them. Looked up from germline, CDR1 is SGHNT and CDR2 is YYREEE (reference sequence). This CDR3 has 15 amino acids. The CDR3 DNA reads TGTGCCAGCAGCTTGGGGCAGGGACCTCAAGAGACCCAGTACTTC. The encoded protein is CASSLGQGPQETQYF. The complete variable domain, with remaining parts taken from reference TRBV5-4 and TRBJ2-5, reads ETGVTQSPTHLIKTRGQQVTLRCSSQSGHNTVSWYQQALGQGPQFIFQYYREEENGRGNFPPRFSGLQFPNYSSELNVNALELDDSALYLCASSLGQGPQETQYFGPGTRLLVL.

The CDR3 spells CSISVSQETQYF. The CDR3, as DNA: TGCAGCATTAGCGTATCCCAAGAGACCCAGTACTTC. V usage is TRBV29-1 and J usage is TRBJ2-5; D may be TRBD2 (5 bases). The V end lost 8 bases, the J end lost 1 base, and 11 bases lay between the germline ends. The CDR3 covers 12 residues. The germline V gene encodes CDR1 SQVTM and CDR2 ANQGSEA. Combining the CDR3 with reference TRBV29-1 and TRBJ2-5 gives the whole variable domain SAVISQKPSRDICQRGTSLTIQCQVDSQVTMMFWYRQQPGQSLTLIATANQGSEATYESGFVIDKFPISRPNLTFSTLTVSNMSPEDSSIYLCSISVSQETQYFGPGTRLLVL.

This chain joins TRBV6-5 and TRBJ2-1; 8 bases match TRBD1. Germline CDR1 is MNHEY and CDR2 is SVGAGI. Trimming at V came to 4 bases and at J to 5 bases, leaving 7 bases not matched to a gene. There are 15 residues in the CDR3. This CDR3 is CASSLTGGLHNEQFF. The CDR3 bases are TGTGCCAGCAGTTTAACAGGGGGTCTCCACAATGAGCAGTTCTTC.

This chain links TRBV2 with TRBJ2-3, with 9 bases identical to TRBD2. Germline CDR1 SNHLY, CDR2 FYNNEI. The length of the CDR3 is 14 residues. V lost 6 bases and J lost 4; bases outside the gene matches: 5. The CDR3: CASRGGGVADTQYF. Here the CDR3 DNA reads TGTGCCAGCAGAGGCGGGGGGGTGGCAGATACGCAGTATTTT.

This rearrangement joins TRBV27 to TRBJ1-2, with D maybe TRBD1 (6 bases). The CDR3 extends over 13 amino acids. The ends were cut back, 5 bases at V and 7 bases at J, with 14 bases in the middle. Germline loops: CDR1 MNHEY, CDR2 SMNVEV (reference sequence). This chain's CDR3 is CASSLRRGSGYTF. For the CDR3, the DNA is TGTGCCAGCAGTCTGCGCAGGGGATCTGGCTACACCTTC.

The V call is TRBV5-6, the J call TRBJ2-7; tentatively, D is TRBD2 (6 bases). Germline loops: CDR1 SGHDT, CDR2 YYEEEE. The V and J ends lost 1 base and 3 bases respectively, with 20 bases between them. The CDR3 length is 17 residues. The CDR3 here is CASSLRPMSTSGYEQYF. The CDR3 bases are TGTGCCAGCAGCTTGAGACCAATGTCGACTAGTGGCTACGAGCAGTACTTC.

V is TRBV4-3 and J is TRBJ2-1; D might be TRBD1 (5 bases). The CDR3 consists of 13 residues. Looked up from germline, CDR1 is LGHNA and CDR2 is YSLEER. V was clipped by 4 bases and J by 8 bases, with 12 bases between them. CDR3 in amino acids: CASSLRTGDEQFF. CDR3 nucleotide sequence: TGCGCCAGCAGCCTACGAACAGGCGATGAGCAGTTCTTC.

The rearrangement uses TRBV7-9 and TRBJ2-7; no clear D. Germline CDR1 is SEHNR and CDR2 is FQNEAQ (reference sequence). With 5 bases removed from V and 2 bases from J, the gap between germline ends came to 13 bases. The CDR3 consists of 14 residues. Here the CDR3 reads CASSPGVPAYEQYF. DNA for the CDR3: TGTGCCAGCAGCCCTGGGGTCCCAGCCTACGAGCAGTACTTC.